This paragraph covers one T cell receptor beta chain sequence. The repertoire was sequenced with immunoSEQ multiplex PCR; TCRdb's copy has only in-frame clones and lacks some. Seen here are more than 55,000 clones, about 94% observed once, and the top ten hold 1.6%. V was pared by 2 bases and J by 4 bases, with 9 bases between. Germline V CDR1 and CDR2: SQVTM, ANQGSEA. The CDR3 is 14 amino acids. The sample is drawn from a study of T cell clonotyping in hematopoietic cell transplantation. What was sequenced was peripheral blood mononuclear cells. The source of this sequence is a man aged 45-60 years in good health. Some clones in this sample may be carry-over from other donors' samples. The chain combines TRBV29-1 with TRBJ2-6; tentatively, D is TRBD1 (6 bases). In nucleotides, the CDR3 is TGCAGCGTTGAATCAGGGGTCGGGGCCAACGTCCTGACTTTC. This translates into CSVESGVGANVLTF.